This TCR beta chain came from a study of blood T cell repertoires in COVID-19. For the study at large: Italy, Spain and the United States were the sources of the convalescent and acute COVID-19 samples. The analysed material was cDNA or gDNA that came from T cells, B-cell-depleted T cells, or PBMCs.

Germline-derived CDR1 and CDR2 are LNHDA and SQIVND (reference sequence). The CDR3 consists of 14 residues. V was clipped by 1 base and J by 7 bases, with 8 bases between them. Profiled with immunoSEQ multiplex PCR; TCRdb holds only in-frame clones, not every one. The data hold 370,000 or so clones, with 81% observed a single time. This rearrangement joins TRBV19 to TRBJ1-6, with D uncertain. The specimen was peripheral blood. This sequence was found in a human donor with acute or convalescent COVID-19. The donor label of this sample is uncertain. The CDR3 DNA reads as TGTGCCAGTAGTATAGGAGCTCTAAATTCACCCCTCCACTTT. The encoded protein is CASSIGALNSPLHF.